The 16 T cell receptor gamma chains below come from one sample, sequenced in a study of gamma-delta T cells after stem cell transplantation. TCRdb re-processed the RT-PCR reads via CATT. This sample carries around 420 gamma-chain clones, 3.5% to 5% of them seen once, and the ten largest clones take around 70%. Source material: gamma-delta T cells. The receptor source for this set is a human donor. It is not recorded whose cells these are; they may come from a transplant donor.

This clone counts as medium-sized. This is likely an artifact of a read error, given a far larger clone one base away. The V gene is TRGV9, the J gene TRGJ1 or TRGJ2. Germline loops: CDR1 GITISATS, CDR2 ISYDGTV (reference sequence). The CDR3 covers 13 residues. CDR3 protein: CASWEAYYYKKLF. CDR3 DNA sequence: TGTGCCTCGTGGGAGGCGTATTATTATAAGAAACTCTTT.

As concerns this clone: A far larger clone lies a single base away; this is likely a read error. The rearrangement links TRGV9 to TRGJP. Germline CDR1 and CDR2: GITISATS and ISYDGTV (reference sequence). Unmatched junction bases numbered 5, after V lost 5 bases and J lost 4 bases. CDR3 size: 16 residues. Here the CDR3 DNA reads TGTGCCTTGTGGGGGGAACAAGAGTTGGGCAAAAAAATCAAGGTATTT. Protein product: CALWGEQELGKKIKVF.

This clone is categorized as medium-sized. A single base is all that separates this from a far larger clone, so a read error is likely. The chain employs TRGV9 and TRGJ1 or TRGJ2. Germline-derived CDR1 and CDR2 are GITISATS and ISYDGTV (reference sequence). This CDR3 region has 13 residues. CDR3 loop: CALREAYYYKKLF. The CDR3 DNA follows: TGTGCCTTGCGGGAGGCGTATTATTATAAGAAACTCTTT.

As for this clone: Given a far larger clone just one base away, this is likely a sequencing read error. The sample holds other DNA sequences that translate to the same CDR3. This sequence joins TRGV9 and TRGJP. The J segment lost 4 bases and the V segment lost 6 bases, leaving 3 bases of the junction unmatched. The germline CDR1 and CDR2 sequences are GITISATS and ISYDGTV (reference sequence). The CDR3 has 15 residues. CDR3 nucleotides: TGTGCCTTGTGGAGTCAAGAGTTGGGCAAAAAAATCAAGGTATTT. It encodes CALWSQELGKKIKVF.

As regards this clone: The TCRdb protein comes from a much larger clone and disagrees with this DNA's translation at residue 6, likely due to a read error; the protein given here is derived from the DNA. This rearrangement joins TRGV9 to TRGJ1 or TRGJ2. Germline V CDR1 and CDR2: GITISATS, ISYDGTV (reference sequence). With V trimmed by 3 bases and J by 3 bases, 11 bases remained unmatched. The CDR3 runs 15 residues. The chain's CDR3 is CALWEMHESYYKKLF. CDR3 bases: TGTGCCTTGTGGGAGATGCACGAGAGTTATTATAAGAAACTCTTT.

This clone was detected a few times. A far larger clone is a single base away, which makes a read error likely. V usage is TRGV9 and J usage is TRGJP. The CDR3 has 16 amino acids. Germline CDR1 and CDR2: GITISATS and ISYDGTV (reference sequence). V lost 2 bases to trimming and J lost 7 bases; unmatched junction nucleotides: 5. The CDR3 loop reads CALWEARELGKKIKVF. The CDR3 DNA sequence: TGTGCCTTGTGGGAGGCGCGGGAGTTGGGCAAAAAAATCAAGGTATTT.

With regard to this clone: This likely reflects a read error, since a far larger clone is one base away. Distinct nucleotide sequences in the sample also encode this CDR3. The chain has TRGV9 and TRGJP. Germline values: CDR1 GITISATS, CDR2 ISYDGTV (reference sequence). V lost 4 bases to trimming and J lost 6 bases; unmatched junction nucleotides: 12. There are 18 residues in the CDR3. CDR3 protein: CALWEVVTGELGKKIKVF. The CDR3 DNA follows: TGTGCCTTGTGGGAAGTGGTAACGGGAGAGTTGGGCAAAAAAATCAAGGTATTT.

For this clone: A read error likely explains why the TCRdb protein, taken from a much larger clone, differs from this DNA's translation at residue 11; the protein shown is translated from the DNA. The chain combines TRGV9 with TRGJ1 or TRGJ2. This CDR3 is 15 amino acids long. The germline CDR1 and CDR2 sequences are GITISATS and ISYDGTV (reference sequence). Trimming took 3 bases from V and 8 from J; bases not matched to a gene: 16. This CDR3 reads CALWELPSPYHKKLF. The CDR3 DNA is TGTGCCTTGTGGGAGCTACCAAGCCCCTATCATAAGAAACTCTTT.

This clone is deemed large. Distinct nucleotide sequences in the sample also encode this CDR3. V and J are TRGV9 and TRGJ1 or TRGJ2. V lost 5 bases, J lost 2 bases, and 9 bases stayed unmatched. The length of the CDR3 is 14 residues. Germline lookup yields CDR1 GITISATS and CDR2 ISYDGTV (reference sequence). The DNA for the CDR3 is TGTGCCTTGTGGGCCCGGGGGGATTATTATAAGAAACTCTTT. Translating gives CALWARGDYYKKLF.

To note about this clone: A far larger clone is one nucleotide away, so this likely arose from a read error. Within the sample, other DNA sequences also encode this same CDR3. V is TRGV9 and J is TRGJP. The V and J ends lost 0 bases and 7 bases, in that order; junction bases with no gene match: 9. Germline V gene lookup returns CDR1 GITISATS and CDR2 ISYDGTV (reference sequence). This CDR3 has 18 amino acids. This CDR3 reads CALWEVVTGELGKKIKVF. CDR3 DNA sequence: TGTGCCTTGTGGGAGGTGGTAACGGGGGAGTTGGGCAAAAAAATCAAGGTATTT.

About this clone itself: A far larger clone is just one base off, so this is likely a read error. The J gene is TRGJP, the V gene TRGV9. Germline V gene sequence: CDR1 GITISATS, CDR2 ISYDGTV (reference sequence). The length of the CDR3 is 17 residues. The CDR3 nucleotides read TGTGCCTTGTGGGAGGTTTCTCAAGAGTTGGGCAAAAAAATCGAGGTATTT. This translates into CALWEVSQELGKKIEVF.

This clone is termed medium-sized. This chain joins TRGV9 and TRGJP. Germline V gene lookup returns CDR1 GITISATS and CDR2 ISYDGTV (reference sequence). The CDR3 is 16 residues long. The J segment lost 9 bases and the V segment lost 2 bases, leaving 7 bases of the junction unmatched. CDR3 coding DNA: TGTGCCTTGTGGGAGGAAGAGGCGTTGGGCAAAAAAATCAAGGTATTT. It is translated as CALWEEEALGKKIKVF.

This clone was counted only a few times. A far larger clone differs by one base, so this is likely a read error. Other DNA sequences in this specimen translate into the identical CDR3. The CDR3 nucleotides read TGTGCCCTGTGGGAGGTGACTACCACTGGTTGGTTCAAGATATTT. It yields the protein CALWEVTTTGWFKIF. The chain recombines TRGV9 with TRGJP1. Germline V gene sequence: CDR1 GITISATS, CDR2 ISYDGTV (reference sequence). The CDR3 runs to 15 residues.

In its sample, this clone is medium-sized. This chain links TRGV9 with TRGJP. Germline V gives CDR1 GITISATS, CDR2 ISYDGTV (reference sequence). This CDR3 spans 16 amino acids. V shed 0 bases, J shed 7 bases, and the junction held 3 bases outside the gene matches. CDR3 coding DNA: TGTGCCTTGTGGGAGGTGCCCGAGTTGGGCAAAAAAATCAAGGTATTT. Translation: CALWEVPELGKKIKVF.

Comments on this clone: A much larger clonotype is one base distant, so this may be a read error. The chain couples TRGV9 to TRGJP. The length of the CDR3 is 17 residues. Germline CDR1 reads GITISATS; CDR2 reads ISYDGTV (reference sequence). CDR3 bases: TGTGCCTTGTGGGAGGTGAATCAAGAGTTGGGCAAAAAAGTCAAGGTATTT. Amino acid sequence: CALWEVNQELGKKVKVF.

In this sample, this clone turned up a few times. TCRdb pairs this DNA with a much larger clone's protein that differs at residue 3, likely a read error; the protein shown was translated from the DNA. The J gene is TRGJ1 or TRGJ2, the V gene TRGV9. Germline V gene sequence: CDR1 GITISATS, CDR2 ISYDGTV (reference sequence). The CDR3 extends over 12 amino acids. CDR3: CASWEVEYKKLF. The CDR3 DNA follows: TGTGCCTCGTGGGAGGTGGAATATAAGAAGCTCTTT.